This T cell receptor (beta chain) was sequenced during a study of technical replicates of blood from four donors. The assay was immunoSEQ multiplex PCR, and TCRdb's table has in-frame clones only and misses some. The sample has approximately 73,000 clones, about nine tenths seen once. The CDR3 spans 17 residues. Germline lookup yields CDR1 SGHAT and CDR2 FQNNGV. The J segment lost 0 bases and the V segment lost 2 bases, leaving 5 bases of the junction unmatched. Sequencing used T cells isolated from PBMCs. The clonotype comes from a human donor in good health. The chain combines TRBV11-2 with TRBJ1-5; 9 bases map to TRBD1. This chain's CDR3 is CASSLSGTGYSNQPQHF. The DNA of the CDR3 is TGTGCCAGCAGCTTAAGCGGGACAGGGTATAGCAATCAGCCCCAGCATTTT.